This T cell receptor beta chain was recorded in a study of blood T cells in healthy people across ages. Overall study findings and caveats: Strongly correlated with naive T cell percentage was TCR beta diversity. In long-lived donors, naive CD4+ cell counts and diversity exceeded those of aged donors.

Total RNA extraction produced at least 5.5 micrograms (per sample) for the study. Trimming stripped 0 bases from V and 3 bases from J, with 10 bases between. The CDR3 loop spans 14 amino acids. Germline-derived CDR1 and CDR2 are DFQATT and SNEGSKA (reference sequence). Primers used in a second PCR of roughly 7 to 12 cycles were a sample-barcoded 5' primer and a J-beta primer mix. TCRdb reprocessed the 5' RACE reads with MiXCR, giving one entry per CDR3 protein. The data contain roughly 730,000 distinct CDR3 sequences, about 61% of them seen just once; the ten biggest clones take up 20% to 30%. Regarding this clonotype: Its matching antigen is unknown.

Sequenced material: blood. The chain has TRBV20-1 and TRBJ2-3; no firm D call. The receptor comes from a man in his forties in good health. The CDR3 DNA reads as TGCAGTGCTAGAGATATCTTTGGGACAGATACGCAGTATTTT. This encodes CSARDIFGTDTQYF.